This TCR beta chain comes out of a study of cytomegalovirus exposure and HLA in healthy donors. At the level of the study: The early release's HLA-typed donors yielded approximately 82 million unique TCRs.

Study outcomes and limitations: Associated with cytomegalovirus, according to the listing, were 150 to 200 TCR beta chains.

A word on this clone: The antigen is not known.

PCR was performed using 60 Vbeta and 13 Jbeta primers. Libraries were prepared by immunoSEQ multiplex PCR; TCRdb keeps only in-frame clonotypes and omits some of them. The table counts about 140,000 clones; 2% to 2.5% lies in the top ten. This receptor was identified in a woman between 18 and 30 years old in good health and CMV-seronegative. Sequencing was carried out using PBMCs.

CDR3 bases: TGTGCCAGCAGCCAGCTTATGGGCCCCGAGACTGAAGCTTTCTTT. It encodes CASSQLMGPETEAFF. The rearrangement joins TRBV4-2 to TRBJ1-1; D is unclear. V lost 3 bases, J lost 5 bases, and 16 bases lay in between. In germline, CDR1 is LGHNA, CDR2 YNFKEQ. CDR3 length: 15 amino acids.